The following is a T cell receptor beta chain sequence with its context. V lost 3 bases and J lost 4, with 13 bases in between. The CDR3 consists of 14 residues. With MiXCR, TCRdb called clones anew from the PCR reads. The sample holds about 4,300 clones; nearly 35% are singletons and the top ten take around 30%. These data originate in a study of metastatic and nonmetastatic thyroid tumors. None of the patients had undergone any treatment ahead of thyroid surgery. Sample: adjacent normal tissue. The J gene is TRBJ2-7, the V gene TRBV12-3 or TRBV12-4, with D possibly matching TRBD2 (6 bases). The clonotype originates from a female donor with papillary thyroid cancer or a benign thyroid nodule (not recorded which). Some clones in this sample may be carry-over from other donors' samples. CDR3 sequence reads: CASSFFGSGYEQYF. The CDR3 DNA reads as TGTGCCAGCAGTTTTTTCGGGAGTGGGTACGAGCAGTACTTC.